The clone carrying this TCR beta chain was observed a handful of times. Its antigen is as yet unknown. CDR3 size: 16 residues. Trimming shortened V by 3 bases and J by 5 bases, and 20 bases separated the two germline ends. Germline lookup yields CDR1 DFQATT and CDR2 SNEGSKA (reference sequence). This entry comes from a study of T cell repertoires in cytomegalovirus infection. At the level of the study: Public TCR beta signatures marked donors with CMV infection and the matching HLA.

Using its own MiXCR run on the reads, TCRdb lists one record per CDR3 protein. The sample has 680,000 or so distinct CDR3 sequences, 35% seen once. Study conclusions and caveats: The study identified carriers of CMV plus the relevant HLA from cumulative public TCR beta family frequency. Dominant in the ex vivo response were TCR beta clonotypes restricted by HLA-C and specific for CMV.

This receptor was identified in a human donor in good health (CMV status not recorded). Some clones in this sample may be carry-over from other donors' samples. The genes are TRBV20-1 and TRBJ1-5, with D uncertain. Sequencing was performed on PBMCs. The CDR3 DNA sequence: TGCAGTGCTAGTGCCCTCGTGGCCCCCACGGATCAGCCCCAGCATTTT. This sequence encodes CSASALVAPTDQPQHF.